This TCR beta chain was obtained from a study of cytomegalovirus exposure and HLA in healthy donors. The CDR3 runs to 16 residues. Germline loops: CDR1 SGHKS, CDR2 YYEKEE (reference sequence). Trimming took 3 bases from V and 8 from J; bases not matched to a gene: 9. The PCR ran on 60 Vbeta and 13 Jbeta primers. Clones were read by immunoSEQ multiplex PCR, and TCRdb kept only the in-frame ones, dropping some. Among about 120,000 clones, 77% were seen once, and the ten largest hold 4.5% to 6%. Comment on this clone: No antigen is known for it.

The study, taken as a whole, reports: Sequencing depth across donors, presence/absence analyses assumed, was roughly uniform.

The rearrangement uses TRBV5-5 and TRBJ2-1; 12 bases match TRBD1. The TCR sequence derives from a man aged 18 to 29 in good health and CMV-seropositive. Sequencing was done on a sample of PBMCs. As DNA, the CDR3 is TGTGCCAGCAGCTCAACCGGGACAGGGGGCTTGGATGAGCAGTTCTTC. It translates to CASSSTGTGGLDEQFF.